This T cell receptor beta chain appears in the sequencing data of a study of Graves' ophthalmopathy and Graves' hyperthyroidism. Amplification from RNA transcripts yielded the TCR beta CDR3 regions. The first-round RT-PCR employed HTBI primers together with the Qiagen OneStep RT-PCR kit. A multiplex PCR was then performed as the second round. TCRdb ran MiXCR on the multiplex PCR reads and lists one entry per CDR3 protein. The sample includes a few hundred thousand distinct CDR3 sequences, under 25% of them seen just once. Fresh peripheral blood (more than 9.5 ml) yielded the PBMCs. The J segment lost 1 base and the V segment lost 6 bases, leaving 8 bases of the junction unmatched. CDR1 is LGHDT and CDR2 is YNNKEL in the germline V gene (reference sequence). The length of the CDR3 is 15 residues.

The sequence came from a woman aged 45-60 years with Graves' ophthalmopathy. The chain is built from TRBV3-1 and TRBJ1-1, with 7 nucleotides matching TRBD1. Sample: peripheral blood. The CDR3 loop is CASSPPTGKNTEAFF. The CDR3 DNA reads TGTGCCAGCAGTCCACCGACAGGGAAGAACACTGAAGCTTTCTTT. The variable domain in full, with the rest retrieved from reference TRBV3-1 and TRBJ1-1, is DTAVSQTPKYLVTQMGNDKSIKCEQNLGHDTMYWYKQDSKKFLKIMFSYNNKELIINETVPNRFSPKSPDKAHLNLHINSLELGDSAVYFCASSPPTGKNTEAFFGQGTRLTVV.